Following are 10 T cell receptor beta chains from one sample sequenced in a study of post-analysis software for immune sequencing data. The authors incorporated unique molecular identifiers into the TCR beta cDNA libraries. A single record per CDR3 protein comes from TCRdb applying MiXCR to the PCR reads. The sample contains 650,000 to 850,000 distinct CDR3 sequences, 53% of which appear only once. Notes on the study in general: The five TRBV segments detected at higher frequency in patients than in controls included TRBV5-6, TRBV5-1 and TRBV20-1.

No cognate antigen is known for these TCRs. Sequences were obtained from blood. The receptors were sampled from a girl aged 5 to 17 with multiple sclerosis.

This chain uses TRBV5-1 with TRBJ2-7; 11 bases are shared with TRBD1. The V gene's germline CDR1 is SGHRS and CDR2 YFSETQ. The V segment lost 3 bases and the J segment 4 bases; nucleotides outside the gene matches: 3. This CDR3 contains 14 residues. Here the CDR3 DNA reads TGCGCCAGCAGCTGGGACAGGGGGACGTACGAGCAGTACTTC. Translated: CASSWDRGTYEQYF.

The chain uses TRBV6-1 and TRBJ1-5; D unresolved. Germline CDR1 MNHNS, CDR2 SASEGT. With 8 bases removed from V and 3 bases from J, the gap between germline ends came to 11 bases. The CDR3 is made up of 13 amino acids. The CDR3 loop reads CASHQGSNQPQHF. DNA of the CDR3: TGTGCCAGCCATCAAGGGTCCAATCAGCCCCAGCATTTT.

CDR3 nucleotide sequence: TGTGCCAGCACCCACAGGGGTTTGGAAGGGCAAGAGACCCAGTACTTC. Residues: CASTHRGLEGQETQYF. The chain recombines TRBV7-9 with TRBJ2-5; 7 bases match TRBD1. Unmatched junction bases numbered 13, after V lost 7 bases and J lost 2 bases. CDR1 is SEHNR and CDR2 is FQNEAQ in the germline V gene (reference sequence). This CDR3 spans 16 amino acids.

This sequence joins TRBV14 and TRBJ2-7, with D hard to call. The CDR3 runs 13 residues. Germline V lookup: CDR1 SGHDN, CDR2 FVKESK. The germline V and J ends were trimmed by 4 bases and 0 bases, with 7 bases remaining between them. CDR3 sequence (DNA): TGTGCCAGCAGCCCCTATATCTCCTACGAGCAGTACTTC. Protein: CASSPYISYEQYF.

The V and J genes are TRBV7-8 and TRBJ2-1; 11 bases agree with TRBD2. CDR1 and CDR2 (germline): SGHVS, FQNEAQ. This CDR3 region has 16 residues. Trimming at V came to 1 base and at J to 4 bases, leaving 3 bases not matched to a gene. The CDR3: CASSLGGLAEYNEQFF. DNA for the CDR3: TGTGCCAGCAGCTTAGGGGGACTAGCGGAGTACAATGAGCAGTTCTTC.

V is TRBV20-1 and J is TRBJ2-5; 13 nucleotides agree with TRBD2. The junction had 6 bases not matched to a gene; V was cut back by 1 base and J by 7 bases. CDR1 and CDR2 (germline): DFQATT, SNEGSKA (reference sequence). The CDR3 extends over 15 amino acids. The CDR3: CSARVTSGRSGTQYF. The CDR3 nucleotides are TGCAGTGCTAGAGTGACTAGCGGGAGGTCGGGGACCCAGTACTTC.

The genes are TRBV3-1 and TRBJ1-2, with TRBD1 identical over 10 bases. The CDR3 covers 12 residues. Per germline, CDR1 LGHDT and CDR2 YNNKEL (reference sequence). V dropped 8 bases and J dropped 6; count of bases not matched to a gene: 3. CDR3 sequence (DNA): TGTGCCAGCTTTGGACAGGGGGATGGCTACACCTTC. It yields the protein CASFGQGDGYTF.

The chain carries TRBV5-1 and TRBJ2-7; perhaps TRBD2 as D (5 bases). Trimming left V 2 bases short and J 4 bases short, with 16 bases between. The CDR3 has 15 residues. Germline lookup yields CDR1 SGHRS and CDR2 YFSETQ. Here the CDR3 DNA reads TGCGCCAGCAGCTTTGTTTCCGGGAATTATTACGAGCAGTACTTC. This codes for CASSFVSGNYYEQYF.

The chain carries TRBV29-1 and TRBJ2-7, with D tentatively TRBD1 or TRBD2 (5 bases each). Germline V CDR1 and CDR2: SQVTM, ANQGSEA. This CDR3 is built from 12 residues. Trimming left V 7 bases short and J 5 bases short, with 15 bases between. The CDR3 DNA reads as TGCAGCGCAGAGAGGGGAACTGACGAGCAGTACTTC. Translation gives CSAERGTDEQYF.

This chain uses TRBV9 with TRBJ1-1, with D perhaps TRBD1 (6 bases). This CDR3 has 15 amino acids. Trimming removed 0 bases from V and 1 base from J, with 10 bases in between. Looked up from germline, CDR1 is SGDLS and CDR2 is YYNGEE. CDR3 coding DNA: TGTGCCAGCAGCGTAGATGGACAGCCGAACACTGAAGCTTTCTTT. Translating gives CASSVDGQPNTEAFF. The full variable domain, in which reference TRBV9 and TRBJ1-1 provide the parts outside the CDR3, is DSGVTQTPKHLITATGQRVTLRCSPRSGDLSVYWYQQSLDQGLQFLIQYYNGEERAKGNILERFSAQQFPDLHSELNLSSLELGDSALYFCASSVDGQPNTEAFFGQGTRLTVV.